The sequence of this TCR beta chain was determined in a study of regulatory T cells in long-lasting Graves disease. This clonotype was counted a few times. V gave up 11 bases and J gave up 8 bases, with 18 bases separating them. CDR1 is MNHNS, CDR2 SASEGT, per germline. The CDR3 covers 12 residues. The sample's time point: persistent/refractory GD, antithyroid drugs over 5 years with positive TRAb. RNA from PBMCs was the source of the TCR library. Roughly 9 milliliters of peripheral blood were taken and placed in EDTA tubes. Researchers made TCR beta libraries by using iRepertoire HTBI primers and running Arm-PCR on CDR3 regions. TCRdb processed the multiplex PCR reads anew with MiXCR; each CDR3 protein has one entry. The table includes 400,000 to 500,000 distinct CDR3 sequences, about 22% detected once.

The V call is TRBV6-1, the J call TRBJ1-2, with TRBD1 as a possible D gene (5 bases). This specimen consisted of peripheral blood mononuclear cells (PBMCs), obtained when the disease was refractory, from a patient treated with antithyroid drugs. The sequence was collected from a female donor with Graves disease. As DNA, the CDR3 is TGTGCCGGAGGCCGGGACGGGACCGGCTACACCTTC. Its protein is CAGGRDGTGYTF.